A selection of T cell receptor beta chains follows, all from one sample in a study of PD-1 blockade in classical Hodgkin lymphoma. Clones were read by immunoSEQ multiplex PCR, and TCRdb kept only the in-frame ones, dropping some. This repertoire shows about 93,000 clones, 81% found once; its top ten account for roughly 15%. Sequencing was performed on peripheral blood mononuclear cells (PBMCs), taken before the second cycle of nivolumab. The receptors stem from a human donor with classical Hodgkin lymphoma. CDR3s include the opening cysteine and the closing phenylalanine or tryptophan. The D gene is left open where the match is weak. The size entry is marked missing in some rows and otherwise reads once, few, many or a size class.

cdr3_aa: CASSRTQSSYNEQFF; cdr3_nt: TGTGCCAGCAGTCGCACCCAGAGCTCCTACAATGAGCAGTTCTTC; clone_size: once; v_call: TRBV6-6; j_call: TRBJ2-1; cdr3_length: 15; d_call: -
cdr3_aa: CSIEAQETQYF; cdr3_nt: TGCAGCATAGAGGCCCAAGAGACCCAGTACTTC; clone_size: -; v_call: TRBV20-1; j_call: TRBJ2-5; cdr3_length: 11; d_call: -
cdr3_aa: CASSSPGASYNEQFF; cdr3_nt: TGTGCCAGCAGCTCCCCGGGGGCCTCCTACAATGAGCAGTTCTTC; clone_size: -; v_call: TRBV5-8; j_call: TRBJ2-1; cdr3_length: 15; d_call: -
cdr3_aa: CATSRDRGTSGAGQQFF; cdr3_nt: TGTGCCACCAGCAGAGATCGTGGGACTAGCGGGGCGGGGCAGCAGTTCTTC; clone_size: once; v_call: TRBV15; j_call: TRBJ2-1; cdr3_length: 17; d_call: TRBD2
cdr3_aa: CASSLLAGGTGELFF; cdr3_nt: TGTGCCAGTAGTCTATTAGCGGGTGGGACCGGGGAGCTGTTTTTT; clone_size: -; v_call: TRBV19; j_call: TRBJ2-2; cdr3_length: 15; d_call: TRBD2
cdr3_aa: CASYGLAGEEQYF; cdr3_nt: TGTGCCAGCTATGGCCTAGCGGGGGAAGAGCAGTACTTC; clone_size: -; v_call: TRBV6-1; j_call: TRBJ2-7; cdr3_length: 13; d_call: TRBD2
cdr3_aa: CASSIIPRRTNTGELFF; cdr3_nt: TGTGCCAGCAGCATAATACCTCGGAGGACTAACACCGGGGAGCTGTTTTTT; clone_size: -; v_call: TRBV21-1; j_call: TRBJ2-2; cdr3_length: 17; d_call: -
cdr3_aa: CASSAGLAQGYPSSYNEQFF; cdr3_nt: TGTGCCAGTAGTGCAGGACTAGCGCAAGGATACCCTAGCTCCTACAATGAGCAGTTCTTC; clone_size: -; v_call: TRBV19; j_call: TRBJ2-1; cdr3_length: 20; d_call: TRBD2
cdr3_aa: CASRAAGTGGRQPQHF; cdr3_nt: TGTGCCAGCAGGGCGGCCGGGACAGGGGGCCGGCAGCCCCAGCATTTT; clone_size: -; v_call: TRBV28; j_call: TRBJ1-5; cdr3_length: 16; d_call: TRBD1
cdr3_aa: CASSIGSPSGIPYEQYF; cdr3_nt: TGTGCCAGTAGTATAGGGAGTCCTAGCGGGATTCCGTACGAGCAGTACTTC; clone_size: once; v_call: TRBV19; j_call: TRBJ2-7; cdr3_length: 17; d_call: TRBD2
cdr3_aa: CASSSRDGIQGYTF; cdr3_nt: TGTGCCAGCAGTTCCCGGGATGGGATACAAGGCTACACCTTC; clone_size: -; v_call: TRBV27; j_call: TRBJ1-2; cdr3_length: 14; d_call: -
cdr3_aa: CASQEGTGELFF; cdr3_nt: TGTGCCAGCCAGGAGGGGACCGGGGAGCTGTTTTTT; clone_size: -; v_call: TRBV27; j_call: TRBJ2-2; cdr3_length: 12; d_call: -
cdr3_aa: CASSGQAYGYTF; cdr3_nt: TGTGCCAGCAGCGGACAGGCCTATGGCTACACCTTC; clone_size: -; v_call: TRBV6-6; j_call: TRBJ1-2; cdr3_length: 12; d_call: TRBD1
cdr3_aa: CASSWGLASGNEQYF; cdr3_nt: TGTGCCAGCAGCTGGGGACTAGCGTCGGGAAACGAGCAGTACTTC; clone_size: -; v_call: TRBV2; j_call: TRBJ2-7; cdr3_length: 15; d_call: TRBD2
cdr3_aa: CASSKEPATNEKLFF; cdr3_nt: TGTGCCAGCAGCAAAGAGCCGGCAACTAATGAAAAACTGTTTTTT; clone_size: -; v_call: TRBV21-1; j_call: TRBJ1-4; cdr3_length: 15; d_call: -
cdr3_aa: CASSPFTLAGGEQYF; cdr3_nt: TGTGCCAGCAGTCCCTTCACCCTAGCGGGGGGCGAGCAGTACTTC; clone_size: -; v_call: TRBV6-5; j_call: TRBJ2-7; cdr3_length: 15; d_call: TRBD2
cdr3_aa: CASSLQGTGSYEQYF; cdr3_nt: TGTGCCAGCAGCTTACAGGGGACGGGCTCCTACGAGCAGTACTTC; clone_size: -; v_call: TRBV7-2; j_call: TRBJ2-7; cdr3_length: 15; d_call: -
cdr3_aa: CATQARNNNEQFF; cdr3_nt: TGTGCCACCCAGGCCCGGAATAACAATGAGCAGTTCTTC; clone_size: -; v_call: TRBV19; j_call: TRBJ2-1; cdr3_length: 13; d_call: -
cdr3_aa: CSVAARNMNTEAFF; cdr3_nt: TGCAGCGTTGCTGCCAGGAATATGAACACTGAAGCTTTCTTT; clone_size: -; v_call: TRBV29-1; j_call: TRBJ1-1; cdr3_length: 14; d_call: -
cdr3_aa: CASRRLALKTDTQYF; cdr3_nt: TGTGCCAGCAGGAGACTAGCACTAAAAACAGATACGCAGTATTTT; clone_size: -; v_call: TRBV2; j_call: TRBJ2-3; cdr3_length: 15; d_call: TRBD2
cdr3_aa: CASSSPGGSLGNTIYF; cdr3_nt: TGTGCCAGCAGTTCACCCGGGGGCTCATTAGGAAACACCATATATTTT; clone_size: -; v_call: TRBV6-5; j_call: TRBJ1-3; cdr3_length: 16; d_call: -
cdr3_aa: CASEAGVSYEQYF; cdr3_nt: TGTGCCAGCGAAGCGGGGGTCTCCTACGAGCAGTACTTC; clone_size: -; v_call: TRBV6-5; j_call: TRBJ2-7; cdr3_length: 13; d_call: TRBD2
cdr3_aa: CASSRPGTSNTGELFF; cdr3_nt: TGTGCCAGCTCACGGCCCGGGACTAGCAACACCGGGGAGCTGTTTTTT; clone_size: once; v_call: TRBV18; j_call: TRBJ2-2; cdr3_length: 16; d_call: TRBD2
cdr3_aa: CASSQTGDSGNTIYF; cdr3_nt: TGTGCCAGCAGCCAGACTGGGGACTCTGGAAACACCATATATTTT; clone_size: -; v_call: TRBV5-6; j_call: TRBJ1-3; cdr3_length: 15; d_call: -
cdr3_aa: CASSLDSRGGTEAFF; cdr3_nt: TGTGCCAGCAGCTTAGATTCTAGGGGTGGCACTGAAGCTTTCTTT; clone_size: -; v_call: TRBV7-2; j_call: TRBJ1-1; cdr3_length: 15; d_call: -
cdr3_aa: CASSPGGTEAFF; cdr3_nt: TGTGCCAGCAGTCCAGGGGGCACTGAAGCTTTCTTT; clone_size: few; v_call: TRBV6-6; j_call: TRBJ1-1; cdr3_length: 12; d_call: TRBD1
cdr3_aa: CASSQRAPGTGGEQYF; cdr3_nt: TGTGCCAGCAGCCAAAGGGCCCCCGGGACAGGGGGCGAGCAGTACTTC; clone_size: -; v_call: TRBV14; j_call: TRBJ2-7; cdr3_length: 16; d_call: TRBD1
cdr3_aa: CASSLRLAAPYNEQFF; cdr3_nt: TGTGCCAGCAGTTTACGGCTAGCGGCCCCCTACAATGAGCAGTTCTTC; clone_size: few; v_call: TRBV27; j_call: TRBJ2-1; cdr3_length: 16; d_call: TRBD2
cdr3_aa: CASSLTRTSGTDTQYF; cdr3_nt: TGTGCCAGCAGCTTAACGAGGACTAGCGGGACAGATACGCAGTATTTT; clone_size: -; v_call: TRBV7-3; j_call: TRBJ2-3; cdr3_length: 16; d_call: TRBD2